This TCR beta chain was observed in a study of cytomegalovirus exposure and HLA in healthy donors. In the PCR, 60 Vbeta and 13 Jbeta primers were used. The repertoire was sequenced with immunoSEQ multiplex PCR; TCRdb's copy has only in-frame clones and lacks some. The sample holds tens of thousands of clones, over 80% seen once. As concerns this clone: Antigen specificity is unknown.

Study outcomes and limitations: Association of 16,951 TCR beta sequences with HLA alleles was found at 0.05 false discovery rate in a later analysis.

CDR1 is LGHNA, CDR2 YSLEER, per germline. Trimming took 0 bases from V and 3 from J, leaving 12 bases between them. The CDR3 contains 15 residues. This clonotype was sampled from a man aged 30-40 years in good health and CMV-seronegative. The J gene is TRBJ2-7, the V gene TRBV4-3; TRBD1 might be the D (6 bases). Sequencing was carried out using PBMCs. The DNA of the CDR3 is TGCGCCAGCAGCCAAGAAAGCCAGGGGCTCTACGAGCAGTACTTC. It yields the protein CASSQESQGLYEQYF.